This is a list of T cell receptor beta chains from one sample in a study of control samples from healthy donors and cancer patients. Produced via immunoSEQ multiplex PCR; TCRdb's table is partial and in-frame only. The table shows about 70,000 clones, with 84% occurring only once. Sequences were obtained from blood. All receptors derive from a man aged 50 to 60 in good health. Each CDR3 is given with its conserved first and last residue. A D gene is named only where the DNA matches it firmly.

NA	TRBV6-2/TRBV6-3	CASSAQGRRGNQPQHF
NA	TRBV5-1	CASSLEGDYGYTF
NA	TRBV6-6	CASGPSSSSGYTF
NA	TRBV10-3	CAISGTEETQYF
NA	TRBV10-3	CAISESRETQYF
NA	TRBV6-5	CASSYLMGWETQYF
NA	TRBV14	CASSRRQGRDNEQFF
TRBD2	TRBV6-5	CASSYVLAGEEGEQYF
NA	TRBV6-2/TRBV6-3	CASSYPGPRGNTGELFF
NA	TRBV28	CASSFSESGANVLTF
TRBD1	TRBV27	CASSPGTGDYEQYF
NA	TRBV28	CASDSAGHSNQPQHF
NA	TRBV24-1	CATRDSGTLNTEAFF
NA	TRBV6-6	CASRTLTTANYGYTF
NA	TRBV9	CASNSPPRGNLNTEAFF
TRBD2	TRBV27	CASRGGVAYEQYF
TRBD1	TRBV9	CASSVEGQRAGYTF
NA	TRBV3-1/TRBV3-2	CASTKDSYGYTF
NA	TRBV28	CASSLVGREYEQYF
NA	TRBV19	CASSIQNTGELFF
TRBD2	TRBV27	CASQAGGRDTQYF
TRBD1	TRBV11-2	CASSPFWTGIGEQFF
NA	TRBV27	CASSLAGELFF
NA	TRBV10-2	CASSESGPYGYTF
NA	TRBV19	CASIPHRGQQIENTEAFF
TRBD2	TRBV9	CASSVEASGDYEQYF
NA	TRBV28	CASSLPLQETQYF
TRBD1	TRBV28	CASMGQGSEQYF
NA	TRBV6-6	CASSYLGVETQYF
NA	TRBV4-2	CASSQDEGLGGEQFF
NA	TRBV7-9	CASSLALGRPQHF
TRBD1	TRBV7-9	CASSFGTASGDYGYTF
TRBD1	TRBV27	CASSLTGGRSYEQYF
NA	TRBV27	CASSFLGGYEQYF
NA	TRBV15	CATSREGHSPGNSPLHF